These T cell receptor beta chains were read from a single sample in a study of blood T cell repertoires in COVID-19. The data were produced by immunoSEQ multiplex PCR, yet TCRdb's version contains in-frame clones alone and is incomplete. This sample has more than 200,000 clones, with more than 65% found just once. Sequencing was done on a sample of peripheral blood. The receptors shown here come from a woman in her 40s who had recovered from COVID-19. The CDR3 runs from the conserved cysteine through the conserved F or W. Fields, in order: CDR3 protein, V gene, J gene.

CASSATAFGGYTF	TRBV9	TRBJ1-2
CASSFNRDRRREQYF	TRBV11-2	TRBJ2-7
CASSPPQGGSYEQYF	TRBV5-1	TRBJ2-7
CASSLTRLLSYNEQFF	TRBV7-3	TRBJ2-1
CASSLGPNNEQFF	TRBV5-1	TRBJ2-1
CASSDRDRGYGYIQYF	TRBV5-4	TRBJ2-4
CASSQDFSGVSYGYTF	TRBV4-3	TRBJ1-2
CASRDRQNNSPLHF	TRBV6-5	TRBJ1-6
CASTPGTVFGEQYF	TRBV5-1	TRBJ2-7
CASSLLTDINEKLFF	TRBV18	TRBJ1-4
CASSIAGTGGFSLAGANVLTF	TRBV19	TRBJ2-6
CASSLILPGQAHSPLHF	TRBV7-8	TRBJ1-6
CASSQVSGGGNEQFF	TRBV3-1/TRBV3-2	TRBJ2-1
CASSRRLAGANEQFF	TRBV4-2	TRBJ2-1
CASSGDRGETQYF	TRBV5-6	TRBJ2-5
CATSRERLKSTDTQYF	TRBV15	TRBJ2-3
CASSRRTGGSNEKLFF	TRBV11-3	TRBJ1-4
CASSEVRSDGYTF	TRBV6-1	TRBJ1-2
CASSVEDTSSYNEQFF	TRBV9	TRBJ2-1
CASSYPPRDYEQYF	TRBV6-5	TRBJ2-7
CASSETGQTYEQYF	TRBV6-1	TRBJ2-7
CASSLERQGANGYTF	TRBV5-4	TRBJ1-2
CASSLWQGAGTEAFF	TRBV5-1	TRBJ1-1
CASSDKAQQGAADTEAFF	TRBV2	TRBJ1-1
CASSWTDYGYTF	TRBV6-5	TRBJ1-2
CASSLGQPQETQYF	TRBV5-1	TRBJ2-5
CASSVSLLGDTQYF	TRBV9	TRBJ2-3
CSASGDRDYEQYF	TRBV20-1	TRBJ2-7
CATSRVGAGNEQYF	TRBV15	TRBJ2-7
CASSSATGLAAFF	TRBV7-3	TRBJ1-1
CASSQDIPRTSGGNWGTGELFF	TRBV4-3	TRBJ2-2
CASSRGDGSEDSPLHF	TRBV28	TRBJ1-6
CASSVAGTGNTIYF	TRBV9	TRBJ1-3
CASSQLEGLAGNEQFF	TRBV3-1/TRBV3-2	TRBJ2-1
CASSWTGGETQYF	TRBV5-1	TRBJ2-5
CASSDGDSRNIQYF	TRBV2	TRBJ2-4
CASSSSGGAGGYTF	TRBV28	TRBJ1-2
CASSLERGGGNEQYF	TRBV5-4	TRBJ2-7
CASSFRSGEQYF	TRBV5-6	TRBJ2-7
CASSSMGQQMDYEQYF	TRBV5-6	TRBJ2-7
CASSQDSYNEQFF	TRBV9	TRBJ2-1
CASSLGQPNEKLFF	TRBV5-1	TRBJ1-4
CASSYVGLAGTLYNEQFF	TRBV6-2/TRBV6-3	TRBJ2-1
CASSIARQGTEAFF	TRBV19	TRBJ1-1
CASSADGKSEKLFF	TRBV7-9	TRBJ1-4
CASSLVAGDSYEQYF	TRBV5-4	TRBJ2-7
CASSQDRYSGNTIYF	TRBV6-5	TRBJ1-3
CASSLSTPGEQFF	TRBV27	TRBJ2-1
CATREVRGPLHF	TRBV27	TRBJ1-6
CASSPRWRPTGTGHTEAFF	TRBV7-7	TRBJ1-1
CASSPGDRGYGYTF	TRBV6-5	TRBJ1-2
CASSSHRGRKHGYTF	TRBV11-2	TRBJ1-2
CASSQSRVGNTIYF	TRBV2	TRBJ1-3